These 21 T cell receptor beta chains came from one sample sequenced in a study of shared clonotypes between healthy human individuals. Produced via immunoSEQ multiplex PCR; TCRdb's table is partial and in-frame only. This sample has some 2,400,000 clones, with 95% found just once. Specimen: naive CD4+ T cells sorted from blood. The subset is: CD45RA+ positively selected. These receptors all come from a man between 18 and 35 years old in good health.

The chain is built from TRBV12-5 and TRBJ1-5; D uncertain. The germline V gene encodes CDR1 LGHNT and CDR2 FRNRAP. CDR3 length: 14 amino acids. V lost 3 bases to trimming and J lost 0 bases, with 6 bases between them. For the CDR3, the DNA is TGTGCTAGTGGTTTATGGACTAGCAATCAGCCCCAGCATTTT. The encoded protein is CASGLWTSNQPQHF.

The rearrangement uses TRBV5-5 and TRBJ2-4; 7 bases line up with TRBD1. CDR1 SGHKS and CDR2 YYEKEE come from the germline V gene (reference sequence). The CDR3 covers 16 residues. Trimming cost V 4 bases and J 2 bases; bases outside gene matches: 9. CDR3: CASSPQQGSSKNIQYF. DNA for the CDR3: TGTGCCAGCAGCCCTCAACAGGGGTCGTCCAAAAACATTCAGTACTTC.

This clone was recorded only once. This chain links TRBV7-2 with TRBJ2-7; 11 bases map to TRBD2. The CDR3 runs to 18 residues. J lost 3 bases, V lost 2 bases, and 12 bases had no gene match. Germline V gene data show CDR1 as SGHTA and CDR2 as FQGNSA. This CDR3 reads CASSLLWTSGHRGYEQYF. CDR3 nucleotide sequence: TGTGCCAGCAGCTTACTCTGGACTAGCGGGCATCGAGGCTACGAGCAGTACTTC.

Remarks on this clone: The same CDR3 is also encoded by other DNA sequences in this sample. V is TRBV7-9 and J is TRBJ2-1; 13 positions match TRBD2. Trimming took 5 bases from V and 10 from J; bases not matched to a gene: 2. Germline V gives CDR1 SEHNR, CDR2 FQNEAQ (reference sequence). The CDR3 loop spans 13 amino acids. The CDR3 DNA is TGTGCCAGCAGCCCGGGACTAGCGGGAGAGCAGTTCTTC. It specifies CASSPGLAGEQFF.

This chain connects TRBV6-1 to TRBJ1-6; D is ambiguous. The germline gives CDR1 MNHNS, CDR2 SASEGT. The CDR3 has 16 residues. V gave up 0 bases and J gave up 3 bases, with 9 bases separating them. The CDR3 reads CASSEAEHLYNSPLHF. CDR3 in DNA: TGTGCCAGCAGTGAAGCGGAACACCTCTATAATTCACCCCTCCACTTT.

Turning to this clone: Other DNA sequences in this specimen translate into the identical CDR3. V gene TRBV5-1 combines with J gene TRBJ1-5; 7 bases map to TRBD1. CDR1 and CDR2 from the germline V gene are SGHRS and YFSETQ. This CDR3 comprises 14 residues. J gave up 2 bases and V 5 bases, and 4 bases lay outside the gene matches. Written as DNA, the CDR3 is TGCGCCAGCAGTTCAGGGGGGGGCAATCAGCCCCAGCATTTT. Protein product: CASSSGGGNQPQHF.

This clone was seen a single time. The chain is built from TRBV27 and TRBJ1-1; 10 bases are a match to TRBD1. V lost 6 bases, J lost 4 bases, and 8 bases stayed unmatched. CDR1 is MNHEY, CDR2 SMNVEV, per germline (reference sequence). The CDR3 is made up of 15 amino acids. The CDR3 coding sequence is TGTGCCAGCAGCGAGTTGACAGGGGGCGGCACTGAAGCTTTCTTT. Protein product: CASSELTGGGTEAFF.

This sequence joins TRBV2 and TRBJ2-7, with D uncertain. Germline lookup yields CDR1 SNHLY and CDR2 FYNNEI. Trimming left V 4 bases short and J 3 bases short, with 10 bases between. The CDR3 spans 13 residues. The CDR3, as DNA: TGTGCCAGCAGTGTCGTGGAAGGCTACGAGCAGTACTTC. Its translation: CASSVVEGYEQYF.

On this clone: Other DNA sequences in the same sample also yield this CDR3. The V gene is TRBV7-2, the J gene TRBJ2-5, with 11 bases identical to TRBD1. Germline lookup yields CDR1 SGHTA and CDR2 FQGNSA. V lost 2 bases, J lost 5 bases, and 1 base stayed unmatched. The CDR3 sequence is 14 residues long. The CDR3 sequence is CASSLRTGGETQYF. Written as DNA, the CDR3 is TGTGCCAGCAGCTTAAGGACAGGGGGCGAGACCCAGTACTTC.

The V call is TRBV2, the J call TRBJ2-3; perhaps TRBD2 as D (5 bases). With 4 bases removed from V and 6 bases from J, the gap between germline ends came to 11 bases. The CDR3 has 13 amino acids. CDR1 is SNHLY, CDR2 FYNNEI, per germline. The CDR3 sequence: CASSGPTTDTQYF. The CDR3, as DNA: TGTGCCAGCAGTGGGCCGACTACCGATACGCAGTATTTT.

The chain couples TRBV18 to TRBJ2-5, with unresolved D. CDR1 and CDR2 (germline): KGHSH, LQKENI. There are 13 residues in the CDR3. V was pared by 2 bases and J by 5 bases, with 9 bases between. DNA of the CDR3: TGTGCCAGCTCACCAAAGTTTCGTGAGACCCAGTACTTC. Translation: CASSPKFRETQYF.

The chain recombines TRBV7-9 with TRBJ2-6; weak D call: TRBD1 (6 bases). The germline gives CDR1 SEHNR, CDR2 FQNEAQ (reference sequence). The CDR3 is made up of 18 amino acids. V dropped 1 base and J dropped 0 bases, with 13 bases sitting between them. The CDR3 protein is CASSLGWDKTSGANVLTF. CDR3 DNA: TGTGCCAGCAGCTTAGGTTGGGACAAAACCTCTGGGGCCAACGTCCTGACTTTC. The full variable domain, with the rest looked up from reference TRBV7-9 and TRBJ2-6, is DTGVSQNPRHKITKRGQNVTFRCDPISEHNRLYWYRQTLGQGPEFLTYFQNEAQLEKSRLLSDRFSAERPKGSFSTLEIQRTEQGDSAMYLCASSLGWDKTSGANVLTFGAGSRLTVL.

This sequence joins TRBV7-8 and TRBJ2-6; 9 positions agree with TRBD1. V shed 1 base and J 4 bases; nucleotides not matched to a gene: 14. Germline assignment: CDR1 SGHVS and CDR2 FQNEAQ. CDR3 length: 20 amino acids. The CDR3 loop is CASSLGPGQGPRTGANVLTF. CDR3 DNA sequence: TGTGCCAGCAGCTTAGGACCGGGACAGGGACCGAGAACGGGGGCCAACGTCCTGACTTTC.

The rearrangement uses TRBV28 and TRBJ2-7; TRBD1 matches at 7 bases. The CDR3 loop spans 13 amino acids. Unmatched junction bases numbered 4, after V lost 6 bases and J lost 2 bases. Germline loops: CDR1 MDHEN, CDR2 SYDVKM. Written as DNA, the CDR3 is TGTGCCAGCAGACCGACAGGGACCTACGAGCAGTACTTC. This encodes CASRPTGTYEQYF.

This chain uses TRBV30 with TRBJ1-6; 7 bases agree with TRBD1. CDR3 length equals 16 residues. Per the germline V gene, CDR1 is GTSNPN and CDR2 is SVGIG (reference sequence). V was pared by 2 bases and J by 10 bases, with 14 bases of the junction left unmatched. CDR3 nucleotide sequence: TGTGCCTGGAGTCCCGGACAGGCCAGGATTGGGTCACCCCTCCACTTT. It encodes CAWSPGQARIGSPLHF.

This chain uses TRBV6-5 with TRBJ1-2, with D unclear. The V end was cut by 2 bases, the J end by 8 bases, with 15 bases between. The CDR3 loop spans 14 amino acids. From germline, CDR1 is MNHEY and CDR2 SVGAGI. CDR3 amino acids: CASSYAGRVGGYTF. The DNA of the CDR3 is TGTGCCAGCAGTTACGCAGGCCGGGTTGGAGGCTACACCTTC.

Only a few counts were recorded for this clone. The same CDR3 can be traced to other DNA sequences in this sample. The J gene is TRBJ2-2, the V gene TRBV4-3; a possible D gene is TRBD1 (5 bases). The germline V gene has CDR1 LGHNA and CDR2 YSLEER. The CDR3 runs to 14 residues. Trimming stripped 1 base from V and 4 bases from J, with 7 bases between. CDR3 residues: CASSQGQLTGELFF. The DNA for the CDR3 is TGCGCCAGCAGCCAAGGACAGCTCACCGGGGAGCTGTTTTTT.

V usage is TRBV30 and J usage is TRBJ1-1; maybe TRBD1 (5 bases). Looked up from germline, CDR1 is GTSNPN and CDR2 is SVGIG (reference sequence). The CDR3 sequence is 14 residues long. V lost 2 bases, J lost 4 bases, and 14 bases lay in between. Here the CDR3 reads CAWSRQGGGTEAFF. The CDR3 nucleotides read TGTGCCTGGAGTCGTCAGGGTGGCGGCACTGAAGCTTTCTTT.

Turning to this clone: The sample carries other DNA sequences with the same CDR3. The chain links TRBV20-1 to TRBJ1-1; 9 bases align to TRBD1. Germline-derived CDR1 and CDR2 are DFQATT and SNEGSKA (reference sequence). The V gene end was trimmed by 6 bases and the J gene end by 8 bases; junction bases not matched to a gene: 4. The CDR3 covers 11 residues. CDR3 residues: CSARQGVEAFF. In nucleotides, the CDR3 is TGCAGTGCAAGACAGGGGGTGGAAGCTTTCTTT.

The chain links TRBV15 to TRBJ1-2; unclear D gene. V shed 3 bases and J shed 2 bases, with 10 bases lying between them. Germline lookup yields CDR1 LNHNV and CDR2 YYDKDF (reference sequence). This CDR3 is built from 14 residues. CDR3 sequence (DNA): TGTGCCACCAGCAGCCAGAGCCAAAACTATGGCTACACCTTC. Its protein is CATSSQSQNYGYTF. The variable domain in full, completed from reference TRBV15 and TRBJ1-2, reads DAMVIQNPRYQVTQFGKPVTLSCSQTLNHNVMYWYQQKSSQAPKLLFHYYDKDFNNEADTPDNFQSRRPNTSFCFLDIRSPGLGDTAMYLCATSSQSQNYGYTFGSGTRLTVV.

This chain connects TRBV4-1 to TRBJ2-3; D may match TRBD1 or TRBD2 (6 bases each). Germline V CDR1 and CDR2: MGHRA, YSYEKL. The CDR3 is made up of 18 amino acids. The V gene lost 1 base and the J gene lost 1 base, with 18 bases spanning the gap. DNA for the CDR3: TGCGCCAGCAGCCAAGGGGGAGAGGGGGGATATGGCACAGATACGCAGTATTTT. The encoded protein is CASSQGGEGGYGTDTQYF.